This T cell receptor (beta chain) emerged from a study of spatial heterogeneity in lung cancer. Study background: Sequencing consistently turned up more beta-chain sequences than alpha-chain sequences. Every unique TCR and UMI combination, on average, appeared more than ten times in raw reads.

Time point noted: blood at routine non-recurrence follow-up after resection. TCR cDNA molecules each carried a unique molecular identifier. Each CDR3 protein gets one entry after TCRdb re-called the 5' RACE reads with MiXCR. The sample consists of about 43,000 distinct CDR3 sequences, 22% of them appearing once. The germline CDR1 and CDR2 sequences are SGHRS and YFSETQ. V gave up 4 bases and J gave up 6 bases; unmatched junction bases: 10. The CDR3 consists of 14 residues. Here the sequenced sample was PBMCs, taken at follow-up. V is TRBV5-1 and J is TRBJ2-7, with 7 bases matching TRBD2. The sequence derives from a female donor with early-stage non-small cell lung cancer. The CDR3 DNA is TGCGCCAGCAGCCCTTCAGCGGGGCAAGGCGAGCAGTACTTC. Its protein product is CASSPSAGQGEQYF. The variable domain in full, with the rest retrieved from reference TRBV5-1 and TRBJ2-7, is KAGVTQTPRYLIKTRGQQVTLSCSPISGHRSVSWYQQTPGQGLQFLFEYFSETQRNKGNFPGRFSGRQFSNSRSEMNVSTLELGDSALYLCASSPSAGQGEQYFGPGTRLTVT.